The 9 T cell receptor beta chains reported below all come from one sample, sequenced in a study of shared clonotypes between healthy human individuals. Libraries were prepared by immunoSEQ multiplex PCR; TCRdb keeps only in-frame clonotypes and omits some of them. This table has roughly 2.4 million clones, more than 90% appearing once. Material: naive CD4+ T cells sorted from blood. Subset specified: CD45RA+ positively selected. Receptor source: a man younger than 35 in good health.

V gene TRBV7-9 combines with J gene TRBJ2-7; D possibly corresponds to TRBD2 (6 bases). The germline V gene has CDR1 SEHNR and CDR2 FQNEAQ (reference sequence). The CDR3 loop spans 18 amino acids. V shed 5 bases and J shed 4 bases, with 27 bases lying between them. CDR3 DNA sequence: TGTGCCAGCAGCCTCGATGACTGGTATAGCGGCCTCTCGTACGAGCAGTACTTC. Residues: CASSLDDWYSGLSYEQYF.

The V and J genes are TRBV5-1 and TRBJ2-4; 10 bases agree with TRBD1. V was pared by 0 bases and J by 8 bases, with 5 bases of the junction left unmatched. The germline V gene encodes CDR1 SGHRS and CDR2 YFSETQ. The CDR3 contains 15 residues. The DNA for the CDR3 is TGCGCCAGCAGCTTGGAGGGGACAGGGGTGGACATTCAGTACTTC. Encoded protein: CASSLEGTGVDIQYF.

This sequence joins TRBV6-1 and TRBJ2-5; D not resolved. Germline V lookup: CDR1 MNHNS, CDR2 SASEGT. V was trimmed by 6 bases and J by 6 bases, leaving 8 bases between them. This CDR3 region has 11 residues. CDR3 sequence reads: CASSQPKTQYF. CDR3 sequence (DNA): TGTGCCAGCAGCCAACCGAAGACCCAGTACTTC.

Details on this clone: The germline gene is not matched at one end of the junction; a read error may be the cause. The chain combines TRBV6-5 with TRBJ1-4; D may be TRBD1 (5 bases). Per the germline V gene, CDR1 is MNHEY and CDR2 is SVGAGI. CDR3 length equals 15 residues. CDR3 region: CASSSTGASNQKLFF. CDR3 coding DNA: TGTGCCAGCAGTTCCACCGGGGCTTCTAATCAAAAACTGTTTTTT.

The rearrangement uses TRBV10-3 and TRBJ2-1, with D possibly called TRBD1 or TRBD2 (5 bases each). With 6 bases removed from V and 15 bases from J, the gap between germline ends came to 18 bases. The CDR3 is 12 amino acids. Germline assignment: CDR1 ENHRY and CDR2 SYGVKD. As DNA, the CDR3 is TGTGCCATCAGGACTCCAGGGAGTGAAGGGTTCTTC. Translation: CAIRTPGSEGFF.

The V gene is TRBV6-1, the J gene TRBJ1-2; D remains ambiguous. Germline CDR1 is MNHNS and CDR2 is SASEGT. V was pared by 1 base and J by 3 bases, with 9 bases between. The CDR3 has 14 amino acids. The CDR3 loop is CASSEGPGYYGYTF. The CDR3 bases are TGTGCCAGCAGTGAAGGGCCGGGGTACTATGGCTACACCTTC.

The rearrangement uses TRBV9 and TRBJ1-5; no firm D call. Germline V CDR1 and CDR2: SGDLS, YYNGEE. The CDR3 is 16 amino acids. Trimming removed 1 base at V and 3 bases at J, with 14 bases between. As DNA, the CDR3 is TGTGCCAGCAGCGTAAGGACCTCCAAAATCAATCAGCCCCAGCATTTT. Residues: CASSVRTSKINQPQHF.

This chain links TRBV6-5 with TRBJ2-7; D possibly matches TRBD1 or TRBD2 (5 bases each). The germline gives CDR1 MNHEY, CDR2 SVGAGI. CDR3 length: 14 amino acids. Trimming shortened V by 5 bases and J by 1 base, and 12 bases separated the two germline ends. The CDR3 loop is CASSPGTPSYEQYF. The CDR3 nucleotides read TGTGCCAGCAGTCCCGGGACGCCGTCCTACGAGCAGTACTTC.

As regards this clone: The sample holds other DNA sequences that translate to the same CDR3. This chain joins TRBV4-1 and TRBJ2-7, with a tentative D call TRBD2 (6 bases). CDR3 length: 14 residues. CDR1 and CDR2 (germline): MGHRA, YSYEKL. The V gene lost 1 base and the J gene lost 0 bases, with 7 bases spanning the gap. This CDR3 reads CASSQGGGSYEQYF. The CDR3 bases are TGCGCCAGCAGCCAAGGGGGAGGCTCCTACGAGCAGTACTTC.